Below are 14 T cell receptor beta chains sequenced from a single sample in a study of early T cells in non-severe SARS-CoV-2 infection. TCRdb re-called the 5' RACE reads through MiXCR, storing one row per CDR3 protein. The sample contains about 60,000 distinct CDR3 sequences, roughly 18% of which appear only once. The specimen comprised whole blood, sampled at baseline. Receptor source: an adult who was a healthcare worker with PCR-confirmed SARS-CoV-2 infection or an uninfected control (not recorded which).

Regarding this clonotype: A much larger clone differs by one base, so this may be a read error. The genes are TRBV11-2 and TRBJ2-7, with a possible D match to TRBD2 (5 bases). Germline V gene data show CDR1 as SGHAT and CDR2 as FQNNGV. The CDR3 loop spans 12 amino acids. The CDR3, as DNA: TGTGTCAGCAGCCTTACTAGGAACGAGCAGTACTTC. Translation gives CVSSLTRNEQYF.

This chain connects TRBV7-8 to TRBJ2-7; D might be TRBD1 (6 bases). The CDR3 spans 17 residues. Germline assignment: CDR1 SGHVS and CDR2 FQNEAQ. V shed 0 bases and J shed 3 bases, with 18 bases lying between them. In DNA form, the CDR3 reads TGTGCCAGCAGCTTAGCGCGAACCCGGGACATGGACTACGAGCAGTACTTC. This gives the protein CASSLARTRDMDYEQYF.

This clonotype was observed a few times. V gene TRBV12-3 or TRBV12-4 combines with J gene TRBJ1-1, with no clear D. The V end was cut by 5 bases, the J end by 7 bases, with 5 bases between. The CDR3 runs 10 residues. The CDR3 sequence is CASSQYEAFF. Written as DNA, the CDR3 is TGTGCCAGCAGTCAATATGAAGCTTTCTTT.

This clonotype was detected only a few times. This rearrangement joins TRBV29-1 to TRBJ2-5, with 9 nucleotides matching TRBD1. The CDR3 has 12 residues. V was pared by 5 bases and J by 9 bases, with 7 bases of the junction left unmatched. Germline values: CDR1 SQVTM, CDR2 ANQGSEA. The CDR3 loop is CSVRDREGPQYF. The DNA of the CDR3 is TGCAGCGTTCGGGACAGGGAGGGGCCCCAGTACTTC.

The chain recombines TRBV12-3 or TRBV12-4 with TRBJ2-7; the D gene is possibly TRBD1 (6 bases). There are 16 residues in the CDR3. V lost 5 bases, J lost 5 bases, and 22 bases lay in between. CDR3 nucleotides: TGTGCCAGCAGTACTCTAGGACAGCGTAGGGGCAACGAGCAGTACTTC. Protein: CASSTLGQRRGNEQYF.

This chain connects TRBV6-6 to TRBJ2-2; D is perhaps TRBD2 (6 bases). The V gene lost 7 bases and the J gene lost 6 bases, with 24 bases spanning the gap. The CDR3 is made up of 17 amino acids. Germline values: CDR1 MNHNY, CDR2 SVGAGI (reference sequence). The CDR3 reads CASNDHPPGLLAGELFF. Here the CDR3 DNA reads TGTGCCAGCAACGACCATCCTCCGGGACTCTTAGCCGGGGAGCTGTTTTTT.

This clonotype was observed a handful of times. This chain joins TRBV20-1 and TRBJ1-1; TRBD1 agrees at 7 bases. Unmatched junction bases numbered 4, after V lost 6 bases and J lost 0 bases. CDR1 is DFQATT and CDR2 is SNEGSKA in the germline V gene (reference sequence). The CDR3 is made up of 13 amino acids. As DNA, the CDR3 is TGCAGTGCCGACAGGGACATGAACACTGAAGCTTTCTTT. Translation gives CSADRDMNTEAFF.

J is TRBJ1-1 and V is TRBV12-3 or TRBV12-4, with D perhaps TRBD1 (6 bases). The V end was cut by 6 bases, the J end by 0 bases, with 17 bases between. The CDR3 totals 16 residues. The CDR3 loop reads CASSQTGTPMNTEAFF. CDR3 coding DNA: TGTGCCAGCAGCCAAACAGGGACCCCTATGAACACTGAAGCTTTCTTT.

J is TRBJ1-5 and V is TRBV27; TRBD1 matches at 8 bases. Losses at the gene ends were 7 bases for V and 6 bases for J; bases not matched to a gene: 8. This CDR3 has 14 amino acids. Germline CDR1 is MNHEY and CDR2 is SMNVEV (reference sequence). The CDR3 reads CASISQGAGQPQHF. The CDR3 DNA follows: TGTGCCAGCATCTCTCAGGGGGCTGGTCAGCCCCAGCATTTT.

This clonotype was seen a handful of times. The chain uses TRBV12-3 or TRBV12-4 and TRBJ2-6, with D unresolved. V was pared by 8 bases and J by 0 bases, with 5 bases between. The CDR3 sequence is 13 residues long. The CDR3 DNA is TGTGCCAGCCAGGCCTCTGGGGCCAACGTCCTGACTTTC. Protein: CASQASGANVLTF.

The V and J genes are TRBV20-1 and TRBJ2-7; 9 nucleotides agree with TRBD2. CDR1 is DFQATT, CDR2 SNEGSKA, per germline (reference sequence). Trimming took 3 bases from V and 0 from J; bases not matched to a gene: 9. The CDR3 runs 16 residues. The CDR3 spells CSARRELAGSSYEQYF. CDR3 coding DNA: TGCAGTGCTAGGAGGGAGCTAGCGGGAAGCTCCTACGAGCAGTACTTC.

This clonotype was observed a handful of times. The V and J genes are TRBV5-4 and TRBJ2-3, with TRBD2 matching 8 bases. V lost 3 bases, J lost 5 bases, and 5 bases stayed unmatched. The V gene's germline CDR1 is SGHNT and CDR2 YYREEE (reference sequence). This CDR3 spans 14 amino acids. The CDR3 DNA is TGTGCCAGCAGCTCGGAGCGGGGGTTAGATACGCAGTATTTT. It translates to CASSSERGLDTQYF. Using reference TRBV5-4 and TRBJ2-3 for the parts outside the CDR3, the full variable domain is ETGVTQSPTHLIKTRGQQVTLRCSSQSGHNTVSWYQQALGQGPQFIFQYYREEENGRGNFPPRFSGLQFPNYSSELNVNALELDDSALYLCASSSERGLDTQYFGPGTRLTVL.

The V call is TRBV7-9, the J call TRBJ2-5, with TRBD1 matching 9 bases. This CDR3 spans 15 amino acids. Looked up from germline, CDR1 is SEHNR and CDR2 is FQNEAQ (reference sequence). J gave up 5 bases and V 1 base, and 5 bases lay outside the gene matches. Written as DNA, the CDR3 is TGTGCCAGCAGCTTAGGGGACAGGGCCTTTGAGACCCAGTACTTC. Translation: CASSLGDRAFETQYF.

This sequence joins TRBV20-1 and TRBJ1-4; D might be TRBD1 (6 bases). CDR1 and CDR2 from the germline V gene are DFQATT and SNEGSKA (reference sequence). V lost 6 bases to trimming and J lost 5 bases, with 19 bases between them. The CDR3 sequence is 15 residues long. The CDR3 here is CSAALMSGANEKLFF. Here the CDR3 DNA reads TGCAGTGCCGCGCTCATGTCAGGGGCCAATGAAAAACTGTTTTTT.